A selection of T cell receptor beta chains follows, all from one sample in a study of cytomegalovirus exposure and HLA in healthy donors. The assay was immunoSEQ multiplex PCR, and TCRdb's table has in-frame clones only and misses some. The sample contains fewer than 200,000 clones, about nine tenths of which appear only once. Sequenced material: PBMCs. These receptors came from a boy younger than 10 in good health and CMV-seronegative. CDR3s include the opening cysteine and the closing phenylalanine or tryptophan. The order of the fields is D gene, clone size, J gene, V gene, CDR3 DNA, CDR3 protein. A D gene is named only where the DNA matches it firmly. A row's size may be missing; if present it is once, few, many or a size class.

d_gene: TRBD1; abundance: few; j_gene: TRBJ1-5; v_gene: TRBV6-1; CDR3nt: TGTGCCAGCAGTGCCCCAGGGGGCCGGAATCAGCCCCAGCATTTT; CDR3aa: CASSAPGGRNQPQHF
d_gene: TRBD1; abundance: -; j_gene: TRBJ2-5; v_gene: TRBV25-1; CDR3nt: TGTGCCAGCAGTGCCCATCGCCCGACAGGGGAGACCCAGTACTTC; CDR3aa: CASSAHRPTGETQYF
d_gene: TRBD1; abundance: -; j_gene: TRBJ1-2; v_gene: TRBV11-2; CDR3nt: TGTGCCAGCAGCTTAGGCACATCAGGGGGCGATGGCTACACCTTC; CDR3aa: CASSLGTSGGDGYTF
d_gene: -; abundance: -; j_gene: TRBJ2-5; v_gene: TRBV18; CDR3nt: TGTGCCAGCTCACCAGCGCGGGGACAGCGAGAGACCCAGTACTTC; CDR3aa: CASSPARGQRETQYF
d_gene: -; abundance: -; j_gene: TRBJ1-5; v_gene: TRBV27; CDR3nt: TGTGCCAGCCGTAACAGGGCTGGTCAGCCCCAGCATTTT; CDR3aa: CASRNRAGQPQHF
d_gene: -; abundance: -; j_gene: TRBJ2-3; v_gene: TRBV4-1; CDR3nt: TGCGCCAGCAGCCAAGGGCAGGTCGACACAGATACGCAGTATTTT; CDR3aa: CASSQGQVDTDTQYF
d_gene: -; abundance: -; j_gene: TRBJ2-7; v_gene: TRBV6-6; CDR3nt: TGTGCCAGCAGCCGACAGAGCCCCTACGAGCAGTACTTC; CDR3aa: CASSRQSPYEQYF
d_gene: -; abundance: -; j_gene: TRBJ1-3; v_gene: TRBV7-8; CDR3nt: TGTGCCAGCAGCTTCGAGGCAGGGACTCACTTCTCTGGAAACACCATATATTTT; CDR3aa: CASSFEAGTHFSGNTIYF
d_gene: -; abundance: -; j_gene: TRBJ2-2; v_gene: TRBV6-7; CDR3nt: TGTGCCAGCCGTAGAAGAGCCACCGGGGAGCTGTTTTTT; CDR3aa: CASRRRATGELFF
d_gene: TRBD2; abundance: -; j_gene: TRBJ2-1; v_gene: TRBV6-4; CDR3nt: TGTGCCAGCAGTGACGGACTAGCGGGAGATATGGGTGAGCAGTTCTTC; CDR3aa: CASSDGLAGDMGEQFF
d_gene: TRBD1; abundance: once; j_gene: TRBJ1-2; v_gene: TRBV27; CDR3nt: TGTGCCAGCAGTTTCCTGGACAGGACCTATGGCTACACCTTC; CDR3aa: CASSFLDRTYGYTF
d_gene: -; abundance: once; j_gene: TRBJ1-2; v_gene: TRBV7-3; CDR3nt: TGTGCCAGCAGCTCATTTTGGGGGGATGGCTACACCTTC; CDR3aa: CASSSFWGDGYTF
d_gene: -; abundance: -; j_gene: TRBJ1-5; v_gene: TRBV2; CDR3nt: TGTGCCAGCAGTGAAGAACGCACAGCAAATCAGCCCCAGCATTTT; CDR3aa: CASSEERTANQPQHF
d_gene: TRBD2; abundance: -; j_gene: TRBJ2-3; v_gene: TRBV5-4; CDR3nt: TGTGCCAGCAGCTTGGGCGGGGGGCGGACAGATACGCAGTATTTT; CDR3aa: CASSLGGGRTDTQYF
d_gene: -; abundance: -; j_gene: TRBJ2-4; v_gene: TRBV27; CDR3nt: TGTGCCAGCAGTTTCTCGCTAGGGGACATTCAGTACTTC; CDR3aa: CASSFSLGDIQYF
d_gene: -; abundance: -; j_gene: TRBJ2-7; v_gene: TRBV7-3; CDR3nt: TGTGCCAGCAGCTTATCCCGGGACTTCTCCTACGAGCAGTACTTC; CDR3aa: CASSLSRDFSYEQYF
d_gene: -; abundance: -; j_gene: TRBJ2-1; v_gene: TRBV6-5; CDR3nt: TGTGCCAGCAGTTACTCGACAGGCAATGAGCAGTTCTTC; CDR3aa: CASSYSTGNEQFF
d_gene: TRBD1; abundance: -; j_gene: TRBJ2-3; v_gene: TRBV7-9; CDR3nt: TGTGCCAGCACATTCGGGACAGGGCCAGATACGCAGTATTTT; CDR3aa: CASTFGTGPDTQYF
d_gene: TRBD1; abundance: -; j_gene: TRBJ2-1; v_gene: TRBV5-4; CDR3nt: TGTGCCAGCAGCCCGGCGACAGGGGCGCCCGGCGGGGAGCAGTTCTTC; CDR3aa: CASSPATGAPGGEQFF
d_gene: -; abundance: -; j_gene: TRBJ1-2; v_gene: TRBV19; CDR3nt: TGTGCCAGTAGTATTTGGGGGCTTGGCTACACCTTC; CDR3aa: CASSIWGLGYTF
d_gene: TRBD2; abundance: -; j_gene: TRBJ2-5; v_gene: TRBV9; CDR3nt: TGTGCCAGCAGCGGACTAGCGGGAGGAGAGACCCAGTACTTC; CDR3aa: CASSGLAGGETQYF
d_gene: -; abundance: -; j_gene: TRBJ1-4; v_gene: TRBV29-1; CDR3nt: TGCAGCGCCGGCGGGACTAATGAAAAACTGTTTTTT; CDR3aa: CSAGGTNEKLFF
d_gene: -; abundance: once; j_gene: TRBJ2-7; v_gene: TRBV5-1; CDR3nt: TGCGCCAGCAGCTTTACGGGAGAGGACGAGCAGTACTTC; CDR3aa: CASSFTGEDEQYF
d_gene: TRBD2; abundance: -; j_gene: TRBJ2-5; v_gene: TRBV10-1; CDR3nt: TGCGCCAGCAGTGAGTCATTGTCTAGCGGGGGACCCCAAGAGACCCAGTACTTC; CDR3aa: CASSESLSSGGPQETQYF
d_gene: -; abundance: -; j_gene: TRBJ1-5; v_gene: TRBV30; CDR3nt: TGTGCCTGGAGTGCAGGAACGATTATTCAGCCCCAGCATTTT; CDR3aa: CAWSAGTIIQPQHF
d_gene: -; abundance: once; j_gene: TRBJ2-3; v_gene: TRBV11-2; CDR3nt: TGTGCCAGCAGCCGTTTTACAGATACGCAGTATTTT; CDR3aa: CASSRFTDTQYF
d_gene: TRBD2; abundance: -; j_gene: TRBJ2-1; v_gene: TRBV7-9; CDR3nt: TGTGCCAGCAGCTTACCCGCCCGACAGAGCGGGGCCAATGAGCAGTTCTTC; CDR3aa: CASSLPARQSGANEQFF
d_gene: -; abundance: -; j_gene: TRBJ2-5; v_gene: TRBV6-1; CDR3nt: TGTGCCAGCATGAAGGGGGATCGGGAGACCCAGTACTTC; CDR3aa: CASMKGDRETQYF
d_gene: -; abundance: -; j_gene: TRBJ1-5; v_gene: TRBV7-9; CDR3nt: TGTGCCAGCAGCTTAGGTCAAGGGGTAGGCAATCAGCCCCAGCATTTT; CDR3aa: CASSLGQGVGNQPQHF
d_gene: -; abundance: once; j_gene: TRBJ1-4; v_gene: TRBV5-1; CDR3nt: TGCGCCAGCAGACCGATGGCGGGGACTAATGAAAAACTGTTTTTT; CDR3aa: CASRPMAGTNEKLFF
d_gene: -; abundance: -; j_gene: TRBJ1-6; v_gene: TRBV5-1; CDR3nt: TGCGCCAGCAGCTCTTCTACGGATTCACCCCTCCACTTT; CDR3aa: CASSSSTDSPLHF
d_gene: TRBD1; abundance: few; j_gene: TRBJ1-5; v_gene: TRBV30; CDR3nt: TGTGCCTGGAGTGTATTTCGAGGGACAGTGACGGACCTTCGTATCCCCCAGCATTTT; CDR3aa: CAWSVFRGTVTDLRIPQHF
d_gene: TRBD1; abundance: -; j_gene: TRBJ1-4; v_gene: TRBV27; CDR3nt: TGTGCCAGCAGTGACGGGACAGCAGGCGGTGAAAAACTGTTTTTT; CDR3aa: CASSDGTAGGEKLFF
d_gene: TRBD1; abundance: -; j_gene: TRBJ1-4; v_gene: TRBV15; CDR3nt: TGTGCCACCAGCCGCGACAGGGCCCTTAATGAAAAACTGTTTTTT; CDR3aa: CATSRDRALNEKLFF
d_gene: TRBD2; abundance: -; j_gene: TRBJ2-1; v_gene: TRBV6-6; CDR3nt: TGTGCCAGTCTTGGCGGGAGGGCCCCCTACAATGAGCAGTTCTTC; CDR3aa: CASLGGRAPYNEQFF
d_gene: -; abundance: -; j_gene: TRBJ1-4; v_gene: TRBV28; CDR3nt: TGTGCCAGCAGTTTATTTACCGGGGACACGAAGGTGGCAAAACTGTTTTTT; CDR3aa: CASSLFTGDTKVAKLFF
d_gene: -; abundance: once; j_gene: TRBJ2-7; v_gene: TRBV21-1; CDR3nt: TGTGCCAGCAGCAGAAATGCGTGTCGATTGGTTGGCGAGCAGTACTTC; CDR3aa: CASSRNACRLVGEQYF
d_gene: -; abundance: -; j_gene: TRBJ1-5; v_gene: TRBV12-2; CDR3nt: TGTGCAAGTCGCTTAGTGTCTGAGGGGGCACAGCCCCAGCATTTT; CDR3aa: CASRLVSEGAQPQHF
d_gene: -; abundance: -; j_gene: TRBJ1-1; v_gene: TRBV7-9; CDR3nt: TGTTCCAGCAGCCCCGGGAGGGGTAAGAACACTGAAGCTTTCTTT; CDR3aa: CSSSPGRGKNTEAFF
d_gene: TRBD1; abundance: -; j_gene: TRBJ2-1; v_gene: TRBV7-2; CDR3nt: TGTGCCAGCAGCTCCGGGACAGGGGGCTTCAATGAGCAGTTCTTC; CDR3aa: CASSSGTGGFNEQFF
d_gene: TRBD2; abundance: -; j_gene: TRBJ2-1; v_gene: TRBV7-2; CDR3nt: TGTGCCAGCAGCTTAGCGTCCTTGGCTAGCGGGGGGCTAAACAATGAGCAGTTCTTC; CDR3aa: CASSLASLASGGLNNEQFF
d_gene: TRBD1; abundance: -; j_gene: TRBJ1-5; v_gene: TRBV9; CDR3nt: TGTGCCAGCAGCGCAACAGGGGAGAGGCAGCCCCAGCATTTT; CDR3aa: CASSATGERQPQHF
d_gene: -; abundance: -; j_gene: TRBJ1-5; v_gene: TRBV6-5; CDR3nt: TGTGCCAGCAGTTTTCCCCGGGATAGCAATCAGCCCCAGCATTTT; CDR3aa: CASSFPRDSNQPQHF
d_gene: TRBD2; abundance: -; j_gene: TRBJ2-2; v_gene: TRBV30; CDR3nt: TGTGCCTGGAGATCGCGGGGGGCAGCGAACACCGGGGAGCTGTTTTTT; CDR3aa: CAWRSRGAANTGELFF
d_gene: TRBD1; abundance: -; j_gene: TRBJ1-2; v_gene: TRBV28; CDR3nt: TGTGCCAGCAGTAAGACAGGGGGCTCTAACTATGGCTACACCTTC; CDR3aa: CASSKTGGSNYGYTF
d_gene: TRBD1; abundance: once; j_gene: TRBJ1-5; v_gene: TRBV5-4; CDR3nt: TGTGCCAGCAGCTTGGGCGGACAGGGCAATCAGCCCCAGCATTTT; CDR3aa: CASSLGGQGNQPQHF
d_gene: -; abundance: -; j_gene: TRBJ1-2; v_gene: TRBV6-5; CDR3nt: TGTGCCAGCCAATCCTTGGGGGGGCAAGGCTACACCTTC; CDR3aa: CASQSLGGQGYTF
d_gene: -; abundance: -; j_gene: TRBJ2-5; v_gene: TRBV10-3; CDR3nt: TGTGCCATCAGTGGTCAGGGGCTGGAGCGGTACTTC; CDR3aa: CAISGQGLERYF
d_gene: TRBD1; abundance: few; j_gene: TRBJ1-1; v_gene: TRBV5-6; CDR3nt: TGTGCCAGCAGCTTGGAGGGACAGCCGAACACTGAAGCTTTCTTT; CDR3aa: CASSLEGQPNTEAFF
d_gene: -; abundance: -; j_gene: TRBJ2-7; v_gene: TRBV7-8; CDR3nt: TGTGCCAGCAGCCCGGAACTGGGCGGGACCTACGAGCAGTACTTC; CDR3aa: CASSPELGGTYEQYF
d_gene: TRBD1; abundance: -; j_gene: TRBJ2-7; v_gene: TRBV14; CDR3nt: TGTGCCAGCAGCCGCAGGGGGTTGAGCTCCTACGAGCAGTACTTC; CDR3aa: CASSRRGLSSYEQYF
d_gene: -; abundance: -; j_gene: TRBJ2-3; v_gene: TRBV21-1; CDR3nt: TGTGCCAGCAGCAAAGGAGGAACGGGGGCAGATACGCAGTATTTT; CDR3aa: CASSKGGTGADTQYF